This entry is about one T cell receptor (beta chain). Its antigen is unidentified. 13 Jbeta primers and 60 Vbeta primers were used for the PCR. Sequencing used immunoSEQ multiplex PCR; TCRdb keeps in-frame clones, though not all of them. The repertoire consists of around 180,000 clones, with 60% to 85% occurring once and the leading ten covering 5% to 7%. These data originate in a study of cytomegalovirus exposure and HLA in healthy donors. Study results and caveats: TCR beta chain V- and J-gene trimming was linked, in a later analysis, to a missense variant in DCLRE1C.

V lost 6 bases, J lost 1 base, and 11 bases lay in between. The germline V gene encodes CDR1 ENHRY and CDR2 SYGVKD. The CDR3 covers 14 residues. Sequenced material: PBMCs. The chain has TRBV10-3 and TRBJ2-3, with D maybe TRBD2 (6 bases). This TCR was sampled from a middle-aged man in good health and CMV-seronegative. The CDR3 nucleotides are TGTGCCATCAGGGTCGGGGGTGGCACAGATACGCAGTATTTT. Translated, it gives CAIRVGGGTDTQYF.